The rows below give T cell receptor beta chains drawn from one sample of a study of blood T cells in healthy people across ages. TCRdb re-analysed the 5' RACE reads in MiXCR, keeping a single row per CDR3 protein. The data hold around 500,000 distinct CDR3 sequences, with about 27% observed a single time. This sample also belongs to another study, concerning T cells of mothers and their children.

The sequenced sample consisted of blood. The origin of the receptors is a boy aged 2 to 10 in good health. Each CDR3 is given with its conserved first and last residue. The D gene is left open where the match is weak. The size field is filled for only some rows; it gives once, few, many or a size class.

d_gene	abundance	j_gene	len	v_gene	CDR3nt	CDR3aa
-	-	TRBJ2-3	15	TRBV7-2	TGTGCCAGCAGCCCTCACGTCCCGGGTCCAGATACGCAGTATTTT	CASSPHVPGPDTQYF
-	few	TRBJ2-5	17	TRBV21-1	TGTGCCAGCAGCAAAAAAATAAGGCGGGGCCGACAAGAGACCCAGTACTTC	CASSKKIRRGRQETQYF
TRBD2	few	TRBJ2-3	19	TRBV20-1	TGCAGTGCTAACAATCCGGGACTAGCGGGGGGACCTAGCACAGATACGCAGTATTTT	CSANNPGLAGGPSTDTQYF
-	few	TRBJ2-2	15	TRBV29-1	TGCAGCGTGGGCGGACTCATTGCTGGGACCGGGGAGCTGTTTTTT	CSVGGLIAGTGELFF
-	few	TRBJ1-5	13	TRBV18	TGTGCCAGCTCACCAGCCCTTAATCAGCCCCAGCATTTT	CASSPALNQPQHF
-	-	TRBJ2-5	14	TRBV29-1	TGCAGCGTAGGCGCACGGCTTTCTCAAGAGACCCAGTACTTC	CSVGARLSQETQYF
-	-	TRBJ2-1	11	TRBV20-1	TGCAGTGCTACTAGAGTGGGTGAGCAGTTCTTC	CSATRVGEQFF
-	-	TRBJ2-1	11	TRBV3-1	TGTGCCAGCAGCGCGGACGAGATTTTCGGGTTC	CASSADEIFGF
-	-	TRBJ2-7	15	TRBV4-1	TGCGCCAGCAGCCAAGCGGCGGTGCCGGGGTACGAGCAGTACTTC	CASSQAAVPGYEQYF
-	few	TRBJ2-7	15	TRBV7-9	TGTGCCAGCAGCCAAACCGGGCGTATCTCCTACGAGCAGTACTTC	CASSQTGRISYEQYF
TRBD2	medium-sized	TRBJ2-5	19	TRBV3-1	TGTGCCAGCAGCCAAGATATAACTAGCGGGAGCTTCCGCCAAGAGACCCAGTACTTC	CASSQDITSGSFRQETQYF